The rows below give T cell receptor beta chains drawn from one sample of a study of blood T cell repertoires in COVID-19. TCRdb's copy holds only in-frame clones and misses some; the assay was immunoSEQ multiplex PCR. The sample carries roughly 140,000 clones, 84% recorded once. Source material: PBMCs or T cells enriched from blood (not recorded which). The receptor source for this set is a woman aged 50 to 60 who had been exposed to COVID-19. The CDR3 runs from the conserved cysteine through the conserved F or W. A D gene is named only where the DNA matches it firmly. Clone size is given for some rows only: seen once, a few or many times, or a class if the clone is expanded.

V gene	CDR3 length	J gene	clone size	D gene	CDR3 protein	CDR3 DNA
TRBV29-1	14	TRBJ2-7	-	TRBD1	CSVGSVGGYDEQYF	TGCAGCGTCGGCTCTGTAGGGGGCTATGACGAGCAGTACTTC
TRBV24-1	11	TRBJ2-3	once	-	CATSVADTQYF	TGTGCCACCAGTGTAGCAGATACGCAGTATTTT
TRBV29-1	13	TRBJ2-3	-	TRBD2	CSEHLAGADTQYF	TGCAGCGAACACCTAGCGGGGGCGGATACGCAGTATTTT
TRBV29-1	14	TRBJ1-6	few	-	CSVTLEGVNSPLHF	TGCAGCGTCACGTTGGAGGGTGTCAACTCACCCCTCCACTTT
TRBV27	14	TRBJ2-1	-	-	CASAPEWVNNEQFF	TGTGCCTCAGCGCCGGAATGGGTGAACAATGAGCAGTTCTTC
TRBV11-2	15	TRBJ2-5	-	-	CASSFRGRLQETQYF	TGTGCCAGCAGCTTTCGGGGGAGACTCCAAGAGACCCAGTACTTC
TRBV7-2	14	TRBJ2-5	-	TRBD2	CASSPQRGPSGQYF	TGTGCCAGCAGCCCTCAGCGGGGGCCCTCGGGCCAGTACTTC
TRBV27	15	TRBJ2-1	-	TRBD2	CASSLTAGGQNEQFF	TGTGCCAGCAGTTTAACGGCGGGGGGGCAAAATGAGCAGTTCTTC
TRBV19	17	TRBJ1-2	-	TRBD1	CASSTKLPGTGSDGYTF	TGTGCCAGTAGTACAAAATTACCCGGGACAGGATCCGATGGCTACACCTTC
TRBV7-2	18	TRBJ1-2	-	-	CASSLLVRGATSNYGYTF	TGTGCCAGCAGCTTACTTGTTCGCGGGGCCACCTCCAACTATGGCTACACCTTC
TRBV6-2/TRBV6-3	16	TRBJ2-1	-	TRBD2	CASSPIAGASYNEQFF	TGTGCCAGCAGTCCAATAGCGGGAGCCTCCTACAATGAGCAGTTCTTC
TRBV7-2	14	TRBJ2-7	-	-	CASSLDRVSHEQYF	TGTGCCAGCAGCTTAGACAGGGTATCCCACGAGCAGTACTTC
TRBV10-3	14	TRBJ1-5	-	TRBD1	CAIRAGGDNQPQHF	TGTGCCATCAGGGCAGGGGGCGATAATCAGCCCCAGCATTTT
TRBV5-1	14	TRBJ2-7	-	TRBD1	CASSFRTGSYEQYF	TGCGCCAGCAGCTTCCGGACAGGGTCCTACGAGCAGTACTTC
TRBV5-1	17	TRBJ2-5	-	TRBD2	CASSLAASSGPQETQYF	TGCGCCAGCAGCTTGGCGGCGTCTAGCGGACCCCAAGAGACCCAGTACTTC
TRBV28	15	TRBJ1-3	-	TRBD1	CASSAPGTGGNTIYF	TGTGCCAGCAGTGCACCCGGGACAGGAGGAAACACCATATATTTT
TRBV4-1	16	TRBJ1-1	-	TRBD1	CASSQPAGGANTEAFF	TGCGCCAGCAGCCAACCGGCAGGGGGCGCGAACACTGAAGCTTTCTTT
TRBV7-3	12	TRBJ2-3	-	-	CAVRAGPDTQYF	TGTGCCGTACGGGCAGGGCCAGATACGCAGTATTTT
TRBV19	18	TRBJ2-1	-	TRBD2	CASTQTSGRASEYNEQFF	TGTGCCAGTACCCAGACTAGCGGGAGGGCCTCAGAATACAATGAGCAGTTCTTC